This TCR beta chain emerged from a study of T cells in Graves' hyperthyroidism and ophthalmopathy. Patients with ophthalmopathy all had a Clinical Activity Score of at least 3, a NOSPECS grade of at least 4 and duration under 3 months. Pregnant or lactating patients were excluded, as were those with uncontrolled infection or other autoimmune disease. PBMCs came from about 10 ml fresh peripheral blood. Using RNA transcripts as the source, TCR beta CDR3 regions were amplified. The TCR CDR3 was amplified in a first-round RT-PCR using the HTBI primer set. TCRdb reprocessed the multiplex PCR reads with MiXCR, giving one entry per CDR3 protein. Of under 350,000 distinct CDR3 sequences in the sample, about 18% were seen once. The J segment lost 3 bases and the V segment lost 0 bases, leaving 23 bases of the junction unmatched. The CDR3 sequence is 20 residues long. Germline assignment: CDR1 DFQATT and CDR2 SNEGSKA (reference sequence).

This clonotype was seen only a few times. This sequence was found in a woman in her sixties with Graves' ophthalmopathy. Source material: blood. The genes are TRBV20-1 and TRBJ2-7; 7 bases are shared with TRBD1. CDR3 loop: CSARDQSPDRITFKVYEQYF. CDR3 bases: TGCAGTGCTAGAGATCAAAGCCCGGACAGGATCACCTTCAAGGTCTACGAGCAGTACTTC.